This T cell receptor beta chain was captured in a study of T cell responses to AZD1222 COVID-19 vaccine. Study-level points and caveats: Regions left unmutated in variants are reportedly the target of nearly half of spike-specific TCRs.

A remark on this clone: Its antigen is undetermined.

The CDR3 is 14 residues long. V shed 5 bases and J shed 6 bases, with 13 bases lying between them. The germline CDR1 and CDR2 sequences are SGHTA and FQGTGA. Sequencing used immunoSEQ multiplex PCR; TCRdb keeps in-frame clones, though not all of them. This sample has more than 150,000 clones; around 94% occur once, and the top ten carry roughly 1.7%. The sample in question was peripheral blood, obtained 28 days after the second AZD1222 dose. The chain combines TRBV7-3 with TRBJ2-2, with D possibly called TRBD1 or TRBD2 (5 bases each). The receptor was derived from an adult who received the AZD1222 COVID-19 vaccine. This CDR3 reads CASSPGWGPGELFF. CDR3 DNA sequence: TGTGCCAGCAGCCCAGGTTGGGGACCCGGGGAGCTGTTTTTT.